These 11 T cell receptor beta chains came from one sample sequenced in a study of shared clonotypes between healthy human individuals. CD8 cells regarded as naive lacked CD45RO, were positively chosen for CCR7, and omitted terminally differentiated effector memory CD45RA+ cells. The protocol was immunoSEQ multiplex PCR, while the TCRdb copy is restricted to in-frame clones and leaves out a portion. The table records around 2,000,000 clones, about 93% of them present only once. Sequencing was performed on naive CD8+ T cells from PBMCs. Receptors were obtained from a man between 18 and 29 years old in good health. Some clones in this sample may be carry-over from other donors' samples.

The chain links TRBV11-2 to TRBJ1-1; TRBD1 aligns across 7 bases. V dropped 1 base and J dropped 0; count of bases not matched to a gene: 8. CDR1 is SGHAT and CDR2 is FQNNGV in the germline V gene. The CDR3 has 17 residues. As DNA, the CDR3 is TGTGCCAGCAGCTTAGTGGCGGTGACAGGGCTGAACACTGAAGCTTTCTTT. Its protein product is CASSLVAVTGLNTEAFF.

The chain joins TRBV6-8 to TRBJ2-2; no clear D. Germline V gene lookup returns CDR1 MNHGY and CDR2 SAAAGT. Trimming took 6 bases from V and 6 from J, leaving 5 bases between them. CDR3 length: 11 amino acids. The CDR3 DNA follows: TGTGCCAGCAGGGCGGCCGGGGAGCTGTTTTTT. Protein sequence: CASRAAGELFF.

The rearrangement links TRBV28 to TRBJ2-7; 9 nucleotides agree with TRBD1. V shed 6 bases, J shed 3 bases, and the junction held 9 bases outside the gene matches. CDR3 length: 15 residues. Germline V gene sequence: CDR1 MDHEN, CDR2 SYDVKM. CDR3 bases: TGTGCCAGCAGACTAGGGGGGACAGGGCACTACGAGCAGTACTTC. It yields the protein CASRLGGTGHYEQYF.

The chain combines TRBV7-8 with TRBJ2-7, with a tentative D call TRBD2 (5 bases). Germline values: CDR1 SGHVS, CDR2 FQNEAQ. V shed 5 bases and J shed 3 bases, with 8 bases lying between them. There are 12 residues in the CDR3. CDR3 sequence: CASSPSFYEQYF. CDR3 nucleotide sequence: TGTGCCAGCAGCCCTAGCTTCTACGAGCAGTACTTC.

The gene calls are TRBV6-6 and TRBJ2-7, with D possibly called TRBD1 or TRBD2 (5 bases each). CDR3 length equals 13 residues. V lost 5 bases and J lost 2, with 10 bases in between. Germline loops: CDR1 MNHNY, CDR2 SVGAGI (reference sequence). This chain's CDR3 is CASSMGVTYEQYF. CDR3 DNA sequence: TGTGCCAGCAGTATGGGGGTCACCTACGAGCAGTACTTC.

This sequence joins TRBV28 and TRBJ2-7; TRBD1 agrees at 8 bases. Per germline, CDR1 MDHEN and CDR2 SYDVKM. The CDR3 length is 14 residues. The V segment lost 6 bases and the J segment 3 bases; nucleotides outside the gene matches: 7. For the CDR3, the DNA is TGTGCCAGCAGGACTCCGGGACAGGTCTACGAGCAGTACTTC. It yields the protein CASRTPGQVYEQYF.

Comment on this clone: The same CDR3 is also encoded by other DNA sequences in this sample. V usage is TRBV27 and J usage is TRBJ2-7; D is unresolved. This CDR3 comprises 14 residues. V lost 0 bases and J 0 bases, leaving 6 bases between the germline ends. Germline-derived CDR1 and CDR2 are MNHEY and SMNVEV (reference sequence). The CDR3 bases are TGTGCCAGCAGTTTATCCACAGACTCCTACGAGCAGTACTTC. This translates into CASSLSTDSYEQYF.

This chain links TRBV29-1 with TRBJ2-6; D might be TRBD1 (5 bases). This CDR3 is built from 14 residues. The germline CDR1 and CDR2 sequences are SQVTM and ANQGSEA. The germline V and J ends were trimmed by 7 bases and 3 bases, with 13 bases remaining between them. Here the CDR3 reads CSAYTGIGANVLTF. CDR3 DNA: TGCAGCGCGTACACAGGCATTGGGGCCAACGTCCTGACTTTC. The entire variable domain, with the rest obtained from reference TRBV29-1 and TRBJ2-6, is as follows: SAVISQKPSRDICQRGTSLTIQCQVDSQVTMMFWYRQQPGQSLTLIATANQGSEATYESGFVIDKFPISRPNLTFSTLTVSNMSPEDSSIYLCSAYTGIGANVLTFGAGSRLTVL.

This chain connects TRBV28 to TRBJ2-6; no clear D gene. Trimming shortened V by 8 bases and J by 0 bases, and 5 bases separated the two germline ends. CDR3 length: 13 residues. Germline V gene sequence: CDR1 MDHEN, CDR2 SYDVKM. CDR3 in DNA: TGTGCCAGCGGGTTCTCTGGGGCCAACGTCCTGACTTTC. Its translation: CASGFSGANVLTF.

The rearrangement joins TRBV19 to TRBJ2-3; D might be TRBD1 (6 bases). The ends were cut back, 5 bases at V and 2 bases at J, with 14 bases in the middle. The germline CDR1 and CDR2 sequences are LNHDA and SQIVND (reference sequence). The CDR3 contains 15 residues. In DNA form, the CDR3 reads TGTGCCAGTAGTCCTTACAGGGCCGACACAGATACGCAGTATTTT. As protein: CASSPYRADTDTQYF.

Worth noting for this clone: This specimen includes other DNA sequences encoding the same CDR3. CDR3 sequence: CASRDRGSYEQYF. The CDR3 region has the DNA TGTGCCAGCAGGGACAGGGGAAGCTACGAGCAGTACTTC. This sequence joins TRBV14 and TRBJ2-7; 9 nucleotides agree with TRBD1. J lost 3 bases, V lost 6 bases, and 3 bases had no gene match. There are 13 residues in the CDR3. In germline, CDR1 is SGHDN, CDR2 FVKESK.